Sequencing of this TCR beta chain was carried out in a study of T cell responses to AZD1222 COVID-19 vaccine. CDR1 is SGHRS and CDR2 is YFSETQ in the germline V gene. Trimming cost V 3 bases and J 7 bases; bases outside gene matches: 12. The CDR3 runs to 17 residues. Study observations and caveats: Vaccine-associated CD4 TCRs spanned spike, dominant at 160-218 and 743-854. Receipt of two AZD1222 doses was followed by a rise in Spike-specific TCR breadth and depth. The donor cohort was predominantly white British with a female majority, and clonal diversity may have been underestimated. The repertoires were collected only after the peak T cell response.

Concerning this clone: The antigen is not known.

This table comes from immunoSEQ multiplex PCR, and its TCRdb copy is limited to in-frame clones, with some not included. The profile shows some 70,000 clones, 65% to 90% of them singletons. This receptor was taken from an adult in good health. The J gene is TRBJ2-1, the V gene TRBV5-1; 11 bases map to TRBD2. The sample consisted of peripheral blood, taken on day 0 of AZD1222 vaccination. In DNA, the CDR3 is TGCGCCAGCAGCTCCAATTTAGCGGGGGGGCCGGGGAATGAGCAGTTCTTC. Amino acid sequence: CASSSNLAGGPGNEQFF.